The rows below give T cell receptor beta chains drawn from one sample of a study of CD8 T cells in Susac syndrome. Using its own MiXCR run on the immunoSEQ multiplex PCR reads, TCRdb lists one record per CDR3 protein. Here the sample spans about 200,000 distinct CDR3 sequences, more than 85% being singletons. The specimen was CD8+ T cells from PBMCs. The receptor source for this set is a human donor with multiple sclerosis. Each CDR3 is given with its conserved first and last residue.

v_call	j_call	cdr3_aa
TRBV12-3/TRBV12-4	TRBJ1-2	CASRGQGYGYTF
TRBV25-1	TRBJ2-1	CASSELGLAGGGPYNEQFF
TRBV14	TRBJ1-1	CASSQTGAGGYTEAFF
TRBV6-1	TRBJ1-1	CASSDRLLNTEAFF
TRBV4-3	TRBJ2-2	CASSPPTWRGDFTGELFF
TRBV13	TRBJ2-4	CASSLRGFKNIQYF
TRBV6-6	TRBJ2-7	CASSYLAATYEQYF
TRBV12-3/TRBV12-4	TRBJ1-5	CASSSTGVSYQPQHF
TRBV4-1	TRBJ1-5	CASSPSGTGTKGGQPQHF
TRBV20-1	TRBJ2-1	CSARGASSNEQFF
TRBV10-3	TRBJ2-1	CAISEYFRARGNEQFF
TRBV15	TRBJ2-7	CATSYYRGREQYF
TRBV9	TRBJ2-2	CASSSSKDRTITGELFF
TRBV30	TRBJ2-7	CAWTHGVDVTYEQYF
TRBV4-3	TRBJ2-2	CASSGGLAGPANTGELFF
TRBV12-3/TRBV12-4	TRBJ2-2	CASTLGGELFF
TRBV7-3	TRBJ2-1	CASSLVAGTLHDEQFF
TRBV6-4	TRBJ1-6	CASSDGIGSPLHF
TRBV5-1	TRBJ2-1	CASSLSTHNEQFF
TRBV6-2/TRBV6-3	TRBJ1-1	CATLIWTGDNTEAFF
TRBV5-4	TRBJ1-4	CASSLEAPADATNEKLFF
TRBV14	TRBJ2-7	CASRAGTDGHEQYF
TRBV7-9	TRBJ1-6	CASSQSEGGWNSPLHF
TRBV20-1	TRBJ1-1	CSATEAFF
TRBV28	TRBJ1-5	CASFGQGSNQPQHF
TRBV5-6	TRBJ1-1	CASSLLLWDRHTEAFF
TRBV6-1	TRBJ2-7	CASKQTGGPYEQYF
TRBV30	TRBJ1-1	CAWSMRGTEAFF
TRBV19	TRBJ1-2	CASRILAGARGYTF
TRBV6-5	TRBJ2-7	CASSYDGVEQYF
TRBV5-6	TRBJ2-7	CASSFGSGAYEQYF
TRBV5-1	TRBJ1-6	CASSALGGSNSPLHF
TRBV6-6	TRBJ2-2	CASSWTPANTGELFF
TRBV4-3	TRBJ2-3	CASSQDEQPTDTQYF
TRBV19	TRBJ1-6	CASSAFTGVSPLHF
TRBV20-1	TRBJ2-1	CSAREFLLAVRNEQFF
TRBV2	TRBJ2-2	CASSEPVTGELFF
TRBV29-1	TRBJ1-3	CSVVGTGNTIYF
TRBV7-9	TRBJ1-5	CASSRGENSNQPQHF